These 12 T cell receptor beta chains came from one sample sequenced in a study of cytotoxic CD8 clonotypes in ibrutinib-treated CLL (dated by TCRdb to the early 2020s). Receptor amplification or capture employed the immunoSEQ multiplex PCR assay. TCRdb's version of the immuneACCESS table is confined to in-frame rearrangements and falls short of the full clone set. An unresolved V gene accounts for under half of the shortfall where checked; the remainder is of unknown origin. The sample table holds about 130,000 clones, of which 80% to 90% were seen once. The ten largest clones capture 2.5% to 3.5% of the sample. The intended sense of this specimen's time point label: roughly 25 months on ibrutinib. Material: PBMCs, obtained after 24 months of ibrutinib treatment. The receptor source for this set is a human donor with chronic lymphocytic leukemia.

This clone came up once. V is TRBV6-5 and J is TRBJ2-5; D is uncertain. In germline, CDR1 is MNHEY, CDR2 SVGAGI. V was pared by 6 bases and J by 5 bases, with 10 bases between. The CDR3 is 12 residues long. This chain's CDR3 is CASSRSSETQYF. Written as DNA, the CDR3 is TGTGCCAGCAGCCGGAGTTCGGAGACCCAGTACTTC.

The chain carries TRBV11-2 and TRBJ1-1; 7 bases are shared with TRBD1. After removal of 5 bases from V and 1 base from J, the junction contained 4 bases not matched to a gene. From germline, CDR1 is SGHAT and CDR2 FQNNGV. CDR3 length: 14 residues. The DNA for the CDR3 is TGTGCCAGCAGCCCCTGGACAGGGAACACTGAAGCTTTCTTT. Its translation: CASSPWTGNTEAFF.

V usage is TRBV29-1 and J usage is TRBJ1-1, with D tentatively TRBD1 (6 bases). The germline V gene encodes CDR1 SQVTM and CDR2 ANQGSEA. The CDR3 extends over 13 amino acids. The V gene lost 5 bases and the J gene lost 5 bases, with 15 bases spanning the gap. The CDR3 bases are TGCAGCGTTAGCGGGGGGCGAGGGACTGAAGCTTTCTTT. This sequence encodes CSVSGGRGTEAFF.

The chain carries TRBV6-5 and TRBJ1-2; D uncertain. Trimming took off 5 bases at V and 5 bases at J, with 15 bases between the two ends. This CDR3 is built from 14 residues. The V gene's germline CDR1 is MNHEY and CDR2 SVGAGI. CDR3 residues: CASSIAGTLYGYTF. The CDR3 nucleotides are TGTGCCAGCAGTATTGCCGGTACATTGTATGGCTACACCTTC.

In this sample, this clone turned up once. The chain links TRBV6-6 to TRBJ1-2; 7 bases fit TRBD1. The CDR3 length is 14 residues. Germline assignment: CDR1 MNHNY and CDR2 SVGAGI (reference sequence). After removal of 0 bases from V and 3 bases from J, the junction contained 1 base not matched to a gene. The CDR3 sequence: CASSYSDRDYGYTF. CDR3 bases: TGTGCCAGCAGTTACTCCGACAGGGACTATGGCTACACCTTC.

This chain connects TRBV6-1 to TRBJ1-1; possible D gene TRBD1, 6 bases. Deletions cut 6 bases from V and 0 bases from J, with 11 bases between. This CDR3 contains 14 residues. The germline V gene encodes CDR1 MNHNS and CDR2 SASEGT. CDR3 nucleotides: TGTGCCAGCAGGCTGGACAGCATGAACACTGAAGCTTTCTTT. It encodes CASRLDSMNTEAFF.

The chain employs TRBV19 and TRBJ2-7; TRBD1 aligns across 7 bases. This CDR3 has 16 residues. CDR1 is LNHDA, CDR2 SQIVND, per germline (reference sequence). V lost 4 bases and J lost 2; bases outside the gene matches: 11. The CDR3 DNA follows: TGTGCCAGTAGTACCAGCTCGACAGGGTCCCCCTACGAGCAGTACTTC. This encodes CASSTSSTGSPYEQYF.

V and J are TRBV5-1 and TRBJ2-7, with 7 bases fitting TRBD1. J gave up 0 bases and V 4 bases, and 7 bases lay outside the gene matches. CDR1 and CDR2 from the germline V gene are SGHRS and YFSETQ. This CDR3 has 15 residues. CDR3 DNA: TGCGCCAGCAGCCAAGGGACAGCGAGCTCCTACGAGCAGTACTTC. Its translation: CASSQGTASSYEQYF.

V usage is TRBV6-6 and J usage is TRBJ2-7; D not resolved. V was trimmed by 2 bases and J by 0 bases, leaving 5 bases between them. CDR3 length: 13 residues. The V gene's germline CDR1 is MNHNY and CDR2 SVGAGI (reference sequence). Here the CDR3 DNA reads TGTGCCAGCAGTTACATACTCTCCTACGAGCAGTACTTC. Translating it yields CASSYILSYEQYF.

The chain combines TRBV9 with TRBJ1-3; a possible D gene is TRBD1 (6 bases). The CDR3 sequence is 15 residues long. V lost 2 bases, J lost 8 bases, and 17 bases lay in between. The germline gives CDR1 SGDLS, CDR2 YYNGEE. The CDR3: CASSVRGTLVDTIYF. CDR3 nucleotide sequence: TGTGCCAGCAGCGTCAGGGGAACTCTGGTTGACACCATATATTTT.

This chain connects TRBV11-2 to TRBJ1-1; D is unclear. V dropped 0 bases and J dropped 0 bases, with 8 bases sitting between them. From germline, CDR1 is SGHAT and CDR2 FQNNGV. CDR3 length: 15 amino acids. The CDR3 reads CASSLDLGLNTEAFF. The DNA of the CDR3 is TGTGCCAGCAGCTTAGACCTCGGTCTGAACACTGAAGCTTTCTTT.

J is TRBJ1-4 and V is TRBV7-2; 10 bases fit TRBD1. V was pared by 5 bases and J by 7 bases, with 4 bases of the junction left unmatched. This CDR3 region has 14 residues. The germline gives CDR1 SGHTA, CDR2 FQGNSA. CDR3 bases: TGTGCCAGCAGCACACGGACAGGGGGTGAAAAACTGTTTTTT. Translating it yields CASSTRTGGEKLFF.